The 12 T cell receptor beta chains presented below share a single source sample, sequenced in a study of cytomegalovirus exposure and HLA in healthy donors. The primer mix had 60 Vbeta and 13 Jbeta primers. Sequencing was performed with immunoSEQ multiplex PCR; in TCRdb, only in-frame clones are kept and a portion is missing. This table holds 150,000 to 200,000 clones, 65% to 80% found once. Specimen: PBMCs. These receptors all stem from a woman aged 40-49 years in good health and CMV-seronegative.

The V gene is TRBV18, the J gene TRBJ1-2; 11 nucleotides agree with TRBD1. Per germline, CDR1 KGHSH and CDR2 LQKENI. The CDR3 is 14 amino acids. The junction had 3 bases not matched to a gene; V was cut back by 3 bases and J by 6 bases. The chain's CDR3 is CASSPGQGGNGYTF. The CDR3 bases are TGTGCCAGCTCACCGGGACAGGGGGGAAATGGCTACACCTTC.

This rearrangement joins TRBV7-9 to TRBJ1-4; D might be TRBD1 (5 bases). This CDR3 has 15 amino acids. In germline, CDR1 is SEHNR, CDR2 FQNEAQ (reference sequence). V was shortened by 1 base and J by 6 bases, with 12 bases between the two germline ends. The CDR3 region is CASSLGARADEKLFF. As DNA, the CDR3 is TGTGCCAGCAGCTTAGGTGCCAGGGCGGATGAAAAACTGTTTTTT. Filled out from reference TRBV7-9 and TRBJ1-4, the complete variable domain reads DTGVSQNPRHKITKRGQNVTFRCDPISEHNRLYWYRQTLGQGPEFLTYFQNEAQLEKSRLLSDRFSAERPKGSFSTLEIQRTEQGDSAMYLCASSLGARADEKLFFGSGTQLSVL.

The J gene is TRBJ2-3, the V gene TRBV27; no clear D. Germline lookup yields CDR1 MNHEY and CDR2 SMNVEV (reference sequence). V was cut by 2 bases and J by 2 bases, with 14 bases left in between. The CDR3 has 16 amino acids. CDR3 residues: CASSLNSFFATDTQYF. As DNA, the CDR3 is TGTGCCAGCAGTTTAAACTCGTTTTTCGCCACAGATACGCAGTATTTT.

This sequence joins TRBV7-8 and TRBJ2-2; 14 bases match TRBD2. CDR1 is SGHVS, CDR2 FQNEAQ, per germline. The CDR3 covers 18 residues. The V gene end was trimmed by 1 base and the J gene end by 6 bases; junction bases not matched to a gene: 7. The CDR3 spells CASSLETSGGVVAGELFF. DNA for the CDR3: TGTGCCAGCAGCTTAGAGACTAGCGGGGGGGTTGTCGCCGGGGAGCTGTTTTTT.

This clone was seen only once. The chain recombines TRBV19 with TRBJ1-2; 8 bases agree with TRBD1. CDR3 length: 15 residues. The germline gives CDR1 LNHDA, CDR2 SQIVND (reference sequence). V dropped 5 bases and J dropped 4; count of bases not matched to a gene: 9. CDR3 amino acids: CASSVPPTGVYGYTF. The CDR3 DNA is TGTGCCAGTAGTGTCCCCCCGACAGGGGTCTATGGCTACACCTTC.

The CDR3 DNA follows: TGTGCCAGCGGGAGTGGGGATGGGGGCTCCGAGCAGTACTTC. It yields the protein CASGSGDGGSEQYF. The chain links TRBV5-4 to TRBJ2-7, with D possibly matching TRBD1 (6 bases). V shed 7 bases and J shed 6 bases, with 20 bases lying between them. The CDR3 extends over 14 amino acids. CDR1 is SGHNT, CDR2 YYREEE, per germline (reference sequence).

This clone was seen a few times. This CDR3 reads CSVIRDRNEKLFF. In nucleotides, the CDR3 is TGCAGCGTGATCCGGGACAGAAATGAAAAACTGTTTTTT. V is TRBV29-1 and J is TRBJ1-4; 7 nucleotides line up with TRBD1. The CDR3 is made up of 13 amino acids. CDR1 SQVTM and CDR2 ANQGSEA come from the germline V gene. The trim removed 6 bases at V and 5 bases at J, leaving 6 bases unmatched.

V usage is TRBV9 and J usage is TRBJ2-7; 8 bases are a match to TRBD2. Germline V gene lookup returns CDR1 SGDLS and CDR2 YYNGEE. V shed 4 bases, J shed 6 bases, and the junction held 15 bases outside the gene matches. The CDR3 runs to 16 residues. CDR3 residues: CASSPSWGTSHPEQYF. The CDR3 DNA reads TGTGCCAGCAGCCCCAGTTGGGGGACTAGTCATCCCGAGCAGTACTTC.

This clone was seen once. CDR3 in DNA: TGCAGCGTTGGAGGGCTAGACAAAGAGACCCAGTACTTC. Its translation: CSVGGLDKETQYF. The chain couples TRBV29-1 to TRBJ2-5; D is possibly TRBD2 (5 bases). This CDR3 contains 13 residues. Looked up from germline, CDR1 is SQVTM and CDR2 is ANQGSEA. The V end was cut by 4 bases, the J end by 3 bases, with 12 bases between.

This clone occurred a few times. The chain combines TRBV7-2 with TRBJ2-3, with 9 bases matching TRBD1. V shed 3 bases and J 4 bases; nucleotides not matched to a gene: 11. Germline V gene lookup returns CDR1 SGHTA and CDR2 FQGNSA. The CDR3 runs to 17 residues. CDR3 amino acids: CASSFLAPGQGADTQYF. For the CDR3, the DNA is TGTGCCAGCAGCTTCCTAGCTCCGGGACAGGGAGCAGATACGCAGTATTTT.

As concerns this clone: Other DNA sequences within the sample encode an identical CDR3. The chain carries TRBV6-1 and TRBJ1-1; 7 positions agree with TRBD1. V dropped 5 bases and J dropped 4; count of bases not matched to a gene: 4. This CDR3 has 13 residues. Germline assignment: CDR1 MNHNS and CDR2 SASEGT. This CDR3 reads CASSQTGATEAFF. CDR3 nucleotides: TGTGCCAGCAGTCAAACAGGGGCCACTGAAGCTTTCTTT.

The V and J genes are TRBV29-1 and TRBJ2-1; D is unresolved. Germline CDR1 and CDR2: SQVTM and ANQGSEA. V was clipped by 4 bases and J by 0 bases, with 13 bases between them. The CDR3 is 15 amino acids. CDR3 residues: CSVAPSVGSYNEQFF. In DNA, the CDR3 is TGCAGCGTTGCCCCAAGTGTCGGCTCCTACAATGAGCAGTTCTTC.